This T cell receptor (beta chain) emerged from a study of cytomegalovirus exposure and HLA in healthy donors (dated by TCRdb to the late 2010s). Turning to the overall study: In an earlier analysis of 450 to 750 of the donors, roughly 300 Gb of sequence data and 117 million unique TCR beta sequences from roughly 200 million T cells were reported. An early release covering 500 to 750 HLA-typed donors comprised 250 to 350 gigabases of sequencing data and around 80 million unique TCR sequences. Of the roughly 400 genotyped donors, less than 85% were placed in the genetic ancestry cluster associated with self-reported Caucasian donors. The aim of the study was to test whether cataloging public T cell receptors could identify signatures of past pathogen exposure. The study profiled the T cell repertoires of about 720 subjects by immunosequencing and related them to cytomegalovirus serostatus. Besides the first cohort of under 700 subjects, a separate validation cohort made up of around 120 different subjects was used. The study combined high-throughput TCR immunosequencing, statistical association of individual TCRs with disease status, and machine learning to predict cytomegalovirus infection status. A later analysis re-analyzed previously published TCR beta repertoires from 500 to 700 donors and added high-resolution HLA genotyping to study TCR occurrence patterns. Rather than drawing on any new phenotypic data, the later analysis identified candidate immune exposures from TCR beta sequences and the way those sequences occurred across donors. In an earlier analysis of roughly 600 of the donors, high-throughput TCR beta sequencing was used to judge whether each TCR beta V gene segment behaved as functional or pseudogenic. Donor age, sex, ethnicity and CMV serostatus were compiled alongside the repertoire data. In a later genetic analysis, genome-wide SNP genotypes for about 55% of the roughly 700 donors were used, and that subset was treated as a discovery cohort. All discovery cohort repertoires had been generated on a single sequencing platform. Both class I and class II loci were covered by HLA typing, at four-digit resolution. Typing coverage varied by locus: roughly 629-630 donors for A, B, C, DRB1 and DQB1; some 520 for DQA1; about 600 for DPA1; more than 450 for DPB1. Roughly 5 DR-DQ haplotypes were handled as single units for association and clustering, since linkage in the cohort was strong. On average, about 200,000 unique TCR beta nucleotide sequences were sequenced per donor among 300 to 500 genotyped donors of the cohort, with roughly 18% of those sequences being non-productive. Overall study outcomes, separate from this receptor: Some IMGT-functional V segments, including TRBV6-2 and TRBV6-3, could not be distinguished by the 87-base-pair reads and were therefore excluded. Approximately 18 rarely observed V segments, including chromosome 9 orphons, were excluded from the earlier analysis of 550 to 700 of the donors because counts were too low. A further reported finding was that TCR beta sequences accurately predicted the HLA-A and HLA-B alleles for most subjects in the first cohort. According to a later analysis, TCR association rates differed among HLA loci, with DRB1 alleles showing the most associated TCRs and HLA-C alleles showing the fewest. A cluster of highly shared sequence variants was judged likely to represent a technical artifact of the sequencing pipeline. Most TCR sequences were seen in very few donors, while some public TCRs were found in many individuals. A later analysis reported that several top co-occurrence clusters appeared linked to parvovirus B19, influenza, CMV and Epstein-Barr virus. Presence/absence analyses assumed roughly uniform sequencing depth across donors, an assumption that may not hold. CMV serostatus was the only immune exposure information available for the cohort. A total of 150 or so TCR beta chains were listed by the study as associated with cytomegalovirus. Only TCR beta chains were sequenced in this cohort, and the absence of alpha or paired-chain data limited detectable features. In vitro tests confirmed that a few of the cytomegalovirus-associated TCR beta chains recognize cytomegalovirus antigens. HLA typing was unavailable for some donors at each locus, so association tests used only the typed subset. Specific HLA alleles were associated with over 15,000 TCR beta sequences at a false discovery rate of 0.05 in a later analysis. Linkage disequilibrium might explain the correlated functional status among segregating V segments, but an unknown experimental factor could not be ruled out. In a later analysis, HLA-associated TCR beta chains showed more clonal expansion and lower generation probabilities than non-associated chains that were equally common. The authors suggested that the approach could potentially be extended to other disease states and immunological phenotypes. The classifier was reported to diagnose cytomegalovirus status with high specificity and sensitivity in both the original cohort and the validation cohort. An earlier analysis of approximately 500 of the donors showed that most TCR beta V segments appeared in productive rearrangements either about 87% or about 30% of the time, which broadly matched IMGT annotations. According to a later analysis, most CMV-associated TCR beta chains appeared to be HLA-restricted, and the HLA associations seemed to be driven largely by CMV exposure. An association between a missense DCLRE1C variant and V-gene and J-gene trimming of TCR beta chains was found in a later genetic analysis and replicated in an independent cohort. In a later genetic analysis, fewer N-insertions in productive TCRs were reported among donors in an Asian-associated ancestry cluster than the roughly 700-donor mean. Strong co-occurrence of HLA alleles, especially DR and DQ, made assigning TCR associations to individual alleles difficult.

V is cut by 0 bases and J by 0 bases, and the space between the germline ends is 8 bases. The CDR3 spans 15 residues, from the cysteine through the phenylalanine. Of the read, only the CDR3 DNA is kept; its 45 bases are in frame from base 1. CDR1 is given as MNHNY and CDR2 as SVGAGI, both from the germline V gene (reference sequence). As concerns this clone: What antigen it recognizes has not been identified.

Receptors were amplified or captured by the immunoSEQ multiplex PCR assay. A mixture of 60 forward primers for TCR Vbeta segments and 13 reverse primers for TCR Jbeta segments was used in the multiplex PCR. A multiplex PCR assay on genomic DNA amplified the CDR3 region of rearranged TCR beta genes. On the Illumina HiSeq System, the amplified TCR beta libraries were sequenced as 87-base-pair reads. In the original analysis: In a later analysis, 77 million or so unique TCR beta chains were counted across the approximately 640 repertoires, and approximately 11 million of these chains were shared by at least two donors. Raw reads were error-corrected and collapsed into unique sequences by a nearest-neighbor algorithm in which closely related sequences were merged to remove PCR and sequencing errors. Alignment of CDR3 sequences to IMGT reference sequences was used to assign V, D and J gene segments. For a sequence to be retained, a match of at least six nucleotides was required to both a V gene segment and a J gene segment. A rearrangement was called productive if the CDR3 had no stop codons and remained in frame with V and J, and every other rearrangement was called non-productive. CDR3 was defined by IMGT convention, running from the second conserved V-encoded cysteine to the conserved J-encoded phenylalanine. Sequences without an unambiguous match to a single V gene segment were excluded from the earlier analysis of several hundred of the donors. In an earlier analysis of several hundred of the donors, V segments were called functional above 56.7% productive rearrangements and were called segregating when the between-donor standard deviation exceeded 5%. A statistical classification framework was developed to diagnose cytomegalovirus status using the catalog of TCR beta chain sequences. V and J gene assignment, in a later analysis, came from comparing TCR nucleotide sequences with IMGT/GENE-DB human TR gene sequences. Using the TCRdist pipeline, a later analysis assigned CDR3 sequences along with most-parsimonious VDJ recombination scenarios. In a later analysis, every TCR beta chain was defined by the combination of its CDR3 amino acid sequence and its V-gene family, and reads without a unique V-gene family were dropped. As a way to deal with suspected cross-contamination and a sequencing artifact, a later analysis dropped 450 to 600 nucleotide sequences that were highly shared and had low generation probability. In a later analysis, a clonal expansion index was calculated for each public chain from normalized within-repertoire ranks of inferred template counts. In a later analysis, generation probabilities were computed using a VDJ recombination model fitted to out-of-frame rearrangements, and the results were checked against IGoR. Hypergeometric tests were used in a later analysis to score TCR-TCR, TCR-HLA and TCR-CMV co-occurrence, with a repertoire-size bias correction applied to the TCR pairs. In a later analysis, false discovery rates were estimated by permuting HLA or CMV assignments 20 times. In a later analysis, co-occurring TCRs were grouped using DBSCAN, and TCRdist sequence similarity was added for clustering within HLA-allele-positive subsets. Co-occurrence clustering excluded repertoires with fewer than 30,000 or more than 120,000 public chains, plus five with anomalous nucleotide sharing. Not all clones reach the TCRdb copy of this immuneACCESS table, which keeps in-frame sequences only. Checked studies attribute under half of the gap to unresolved V genes and leave the rest unexplained. V and J calls and clone size come straight from that table; D and trimming were deduced from the DNA. The sample has around 74,000 clones on record. The ten top clones hold roughly an eighth of the sample.

The cohort consisted of approximately 670 healthy bone marrow donors. Cohort members were all nominally healthy when sampled, although unrecorded immune exposures were likely present. The donor tested CMV seropositive and was one of the 289 seropositive cohort members. Every donor gave a peripheral blood sample, and the peripheral blood mononuclear cells from that sample were used for TCR beta sequencing. The Qiagen DNeasy Blood Extraction Kit was used to extract genomic DNA from the blood cell samples. Recombination joined TRBV6-6 with TRBJ1-2; the D gene identity is not certain. Sequencing was done on a sample of PBMCs. This clonotype originated in a man aged 45-65 years in good health and CMV-seropositive. DNA sequence: TGTGCCAGCAGTTACTCTGCAGTCGCTAACTATGGCTACACCTTC. Its protein product is CASSYSAVANYGYTF.